The TCR beta chain described here comes from a study of T-cell reconstitution after alpha-beta-depleted transplantation in children. In germline, CDR1 is SGHRS, CDR2 YFSETQ. Deletions cut 3 bases from V and 0 bases from J, with 12 bases between. This CDR3 comprises 15 residues. TCRbeta library preparation incorporated unique molecular identifiers. TCRdb re-called the PCR reads through MiXCR, storing one row per CDR3 protein. The profile shows 83,000 or so distinct CDR3 sequences, 6.5% to 8.5% of them singletons. In its sample, this clonotype was seen many times. This TCR was recovered from a human donor who donated a stem cell graft to a child with congenital amegakaryocytic thrombocytopenia. This sequence joins TRBV5-1 and TRBJ2-5, with D maybe TRBD1 (5 bases). Specimen: PBMCs from the stem cell graft donor, collected from the stem cell graft. This CDR3 is CASSWTQGNQETQYF. The DNA of the CDR3 is TGCGCCAGCAGCTGGACCCAGGGAAACCAAGAGACCCAGTACTTC.